The 20 T cell receptor beta chains reported below all come from one sample, sequenced in a study of control samples from healthy donors and cancer patients. Sequencing was performed with immunoSEQ multiplex PCR; in TCRdb, only in-frame clones are kept and a portion is missing. The sample records some 37,000 clones, 80% to 95% being singletons. Sequenced sample: blood. These receptors all come from a woman aged 50 to 60 in good health.

The chain recombines TRBV29-1 with TRBJ1-1; D not resolved. CDR3 length: 10 amino acids. Trimming left V 8 bases short and J 0 bases short, with 4 bases between. The germline V gene encodes CDR1 SQVTM and CDR2 ANQGSEA. This CDR3 reads CSTVNTEAFF. CDR3 sequence (DNA): TGCAGCACCGTGAACACTGAAGCTTTCTTT.

This chain links TRBV27 with TRBJ1-6; D ambiguous. The CDR3 sequence is 16 residues long. The germline V gene encodes CDR1 MNHEY and CDR2 SMNVEV (reference sequence). With 0 bases removed from V and 6 bases from J, the gap between germline ends came to 12 bases. CDR3 amino acids: CASSLSFAGTNSPLHF. The CDR3 DNA reads TGTGCCAGCAGTTTATCGTTTGCAGGCACTAATTCACCCCTCCACTTT.

The chain joins TRBV6-4 to TRBJ2-2; D unresolved. CDR3 length: 15 residues. With 6 bases removed from V and 6 bases from J, the gap between germline ends came to 17 bases. Germline-derived CDR1 and CDR2 are MRHNA and SNTAGT. Written as DNA, the CDR3 is TGTGCCAGCAGACCCCTAAGTGGGTCCGCCGGGGAGCTGTTTTTT. This sequence encodes CASRPLSGSAGELFF.

V gene TRBV30 combines with J gene TRBJ1-2, with 11 bases identical to TRBD1. CDR1 GTSNPN and CDR2 SVGIG come from the germline V gene (reference sequence). The J segment lost 2 bases and the V segment lost 4 bases, leaving 18 bases of the junction unmatched. This CDR3 is built from 19 residues. The CDR3 loop reads CAWNLIRGTGGFLNYGYTF. Written as DNA, the CDR3 is TGTGCCTGGAACCTCATACGGGGGACAGGGGGTTTCTTAAACTATGGCTACACCTTC.

The CDR3 loop is CASSVDEGRGGLVTQYF. In nucleotides, the CDR3 is TGTGCCAGCAGCGTAGACGAGGGGCGGGGGGGCCTCGTTACGCAGTATTTT. The chain carries TRBV9 and TRBJ2-3; the match to TRBD2 covers 9 bases. The CDR3 is made up of 17 amino acids. Unmatched junction bases numbered 13, after V lost 0 bases and J lost 8 bases. The germline V gene encodes CDR1 SGDLS and CDR2 YYNGEE.

The rearrangement uses TRBV20-1 and TRBJ1-1, with D perhaps TRBD1 (5 bases). CDR1 is DFQATT, CDR2 SNEGSKA, per germline (reference sequence). CDR3 length: 15 amino acids. V shed 3 bases and J shed 6 bases, with 20 bases lying between them. This CDR3 is CSASTRQAGIAEAFF. The CDR3, as DNA: TGCAGTGCTAGTACACGCCAGGCAGGGATCGCTGAAGCTTTCTTT.

The chain is built from TRBV6-5 and TRBJ1-2; D may be TRBD1 (6 bases). Trimming stripped 6 bases from V and 1 base from J, with 12 bases between. The CDR3 loop spans 14 amino acids. The germline gives CDR1 MNHEY, CDR2 SVGAGI. The CDR3 DNA reads TGTGCCAGCAGGAGGGGGGGAAGTAACTATGGCTACACCTTC. It codes for CASRRGGSNYGYTF.

The chain's CDR3 is CASGLSSVAEQFF. CDR3 sequence (DNA): TGTGCTAGTGGTTTGAGTAGCGTCGCCGAGCAGTTCTTC. This rearrangement joins TRBV12-5 to TRBJ2-1; D perhaps matches TRBD2 (5 bases). Germline CDR1 LGHNT, CDR2 FRNRAP. CDR3 size: 13 residues. Trimming took off 2 bases at V and 10 bases at J, with 12 bases between the two ends.

The rearrangement joins TRBV20-1 to TRBJ2-7; D unclear. Germline CDR1 and CDR2: DFQATT and SNEGSKA (reference sequence). V was trimmed by 3 bases and J by 10 bases, leaving 10 bases between them. The CDR3 sequence is 10 residues long. The CDR3: CSASAQAQYF. In DNA, the CDR3 is TGCAGTGCTAGTGCTCAGGCACAGTACTTC.

The chain recombines TRBV19 with TRBJ1-3; D remains ambiguous. This CDR3 has 12 amino acids. V shed 7 bases and J shed 0 bases, with 4 bases lying between them. CDR1 is LNHDA and CDR2 is SQIVND in the germline V gene (reference sequence). The CDR3 coding sequence is TGTGCCAGTACCAGCTCTGGAAACACCATATATTTT. This sequence encodes CASTSSGNTIYF.

This clone appeared a single time. The J gene is TRBJ1-3, the V gene TRBV5-1, with D unclear. Germline V gene data show CDR1 as SGHRS and CDR2 as YFSETQ. The CDR3 has 17 residues. The ends were cut back, 0 bases at V and 0 bases at J, with 13 bases in the middle. CDR3: CASSLAAFESSGNTIYF. The CDR3 nucleotides read TGCGCCAGCAGCTTGGCGGCGTTTGAAAGCTCTGGAAACACCATATATTTT.

The chain recombines TRBV24-1 with TRBJ1-1, with D perhaps TRBD1 (5 bases). This CDR3 has 12 residues. Trimming stripped 4 bases from V and 3 bases from J, with 5 bases between. Germline assignment: CDR1 KGHDR and CDR2 SFDVKD. This CDR3 is CATSEGDTEAFF. The CDR3 DNA reads as TGTGCCACCAGTGAGGGGGACACTGAAGCTTTCTTT.

The J gene is TRBJ1-4, the V gene TRBV28; TRBD1 might be the D (6 bases). This CDR3 is 14 amino acids long. Per the germline V gene, CDR1 is MDHEN and CDR2 is SYDVKM. Trimming cost V 6 bases and J 5 bases, with 13 bases left between them. The CDR3, as DNA: TGTGCCAGCAGCCCTACAGGGTCCAATGAAAAACTGTTTTTT. Its translation is CASSPTGSNEKLFF.

This chain uses TRBV4-1 with TRBJ1-2, with 10 bases lining up with TRBD1. Germline CDR1 and CDR2: MGHRA and YSYEKL. Losses at the gene ends were 1 base for V and 8 bases for J; bases not matched to a gene: 13. This CDR3 contains 17 residues. The DNA for the CDR3 is TGCGCCAGCAGCCAAGGGGGGGCCGTGACAGGGGGCTCCGGCTACACCTTC. It is translated as CASSQGGAVTGGSGYTF.

The chain links TRBV6-5 to TRBJ1-2; 11 nucleotides align to TRBD1. Germline CDR1 reads MNHEY; CDR2 reads SVGAGI. V lost 7 bases and J lost 7; bases outside the gene matches: 11. This CDR3 has 15 amino acids. CDR3 sequence reads: CASTTPGTGGAGYTF. The CDR3 coding sequence is TGTGCCAGCACTACCCCCGGGACAGGGGGGGCTGGCTACACCTTC.

The V and J genes are TRBV5-5 and TRBJ2-6; 8 positions agree with TRBD1. This CDR3 is built from 17 residues. CDR1 and CDR2 from the germline V gene are SGHKS and YYEKEE (reference sequence). The trim removed 0 bases at V and 1 base at J, leaving 3 bases unmatched. The CDR3 nucleotides read TGTGCCAGCAGCTTGGGGCAGGGGGCGTCTGGGGCCAACGTCCTGACTTTC. As protein: CASSLGQGASGANVLTF. Full variable domain (rest looked up from reference TRBV5-5 and TRBJ2-6): DAGVTQSPTHLIKTRGQQVTLRCSPISGHKSVSWYQQVLGQGPQFIFQYYEKEERGRGNFPDRFSARQFPNYSSELNVNALLLGDSALYLCASSLGQGASGANVLTFGAGSRLTVL.

The rearrangement joins TRBV1 to TRBJ1-6; whether TRBD1, the table's D call, matches the DNA was not checked. TRBV1 is labeled a pseudogene. This CDR3 contains 16 residues. CDR3 residues: CTSSPDREGHNSPLHF. The CDR3 nucleotides are TGCACCAGCAGCCCCGACAGGGAAGGGCATAATTCACCCCTCCACTTT.

The rearrangement joins TRBV10-3 to TRBJ1-5; 8 bases are shared with TRBD1. Germline loops: CDR1 ENHRY, CDR2 SYGVKD. The CDR3 length is 14 residues. J lost 5 bases, V lost 11 bases, and 11 bases had no gene match. CDR3 nucleotide sequence: TGTGCCTCCTCGGACAGGGTAAAAGATCAGCCCCAGCATTTT. Translation: CASSDRVKDQPQHF.

The V gene is TRBV29-1, the J gene TRBJ1-3; D unresolved. This CDR3 spans 12 amino acids. Per germline, CDR1 SQVTM and CDR2 ANQGSEA. The V and J ends lost 7 bases and 0 bases respectively, with 7 bases between them. CDR3 in DNA: TGCAGCGCCGCAATCTCTGGAAACACCATATATTTT. Translated, it gives CSAAISGNTIYF.

This rearrangement joins TRBV23-1 to TRBJ1-5, with D hard to call. TRBV23-1 has ORF status, its function being uncertain. V lost 0 bases, J lost 0 bases, and 18 bases lay in between. The CDR3 contains 19 residues. DNA of the CDR3: TGCGCCAGCAGTCAATCGTCGGGGAGGACGGGGTATAGCAATCAGCCCCAGCATTTT. It codes for CASSQSSGRTGYSNQPQHF.